This T cell receptor beta chain was sequenced in a study of T cells after yellow fever vaccination. The 5'RACE template-switching step produced TCR cDNA and added a universal primer site and UMIs. Each CDR3 protein gets one entry after TCRdb re-called the 5' RACE reads with MiXCR. The sample carries around 590,000 distinct CDR3 sequences, around an eighth recorded once. V lost 5 bases and J lost 4, with 15 bases in between. Germline CDR1 SGHTA, CDR2 FQGNSA. The CDR3 has 14 residues. The chain combines TRBV7-2 with TRBJ2-7, with D maybe TRBD1 (6 bases). This specimen was PBMCs, taken on the day of the yellow fever booster vaccination. The source of this sequence is a man aged 25-40 years who received the YFV17D yellow fever vaccine. DNA of the CDR3: TGTGCCAGCAGCACCGCGCATGGACAGTACGAGCAGTACTTC. Its translation is CASSTAHGQYEQYF.